Below are 4 T cell receptor beta chains sequenced from a single sample in a study of cytomegalovirus exposure and HLA in healthy donors. The PCR used 60 Vbeta and 13 Jbeta primers. Using immunoSEQ multiplex PCR, the repertoire was profiled, and TCRdb retains in-frame clones only, with some absent. Among 150,000 to 200,000 clones listed, roughly 76% were seen once. The sample was PBMCs. The receptors come from a man aged 60 to 69 in good health and CMV-seronegative.

This clone has more than one count but fewer than ten. This chain links TRBV7-3 with TRBJ2-3, with 10 positions matching TRBD1. The CDR3 sequence is 15 residues long. V shed 6 bases, J shed 1 base, and the junction held 4 bases outside the gene matches. Germline CDR1 reads SGHTA; CDR2 reads FQGTGA. The CDR3 coding sequence is TGTGCCAGCAGAACCGGGACAGGGGGCACAGATACGCAGTATTTT. This translates into CASRTGTGGTDTQYF.

The J gene is TRBJ2-5, the V gene TRBV7-9; 12 bases fit TRBD2. The trim removed 5 bases at V and 1 base at J, leaving 8 bases unmatched. Germline V gene data show CDR1 as SEHNR and CDR2 as FQNEAQ (reference sequence). The CDR3 is 17 amino acids. The chain's CDR3 is CASSGSASGRAQETQYF. For the CDR3, the DNA is TGTGCCAGCAGCGGGAGCGCTAGCGGGAGGGCCCAAGAGACCCAGTACTTC.

This rearrangement joins TRBV6-4 to TRBJ2-3; TRBD2 agrees at 8 bases. V trimming: 8 bases; J trimming: 3 bases; junction bases outside the gene matches: 7. The germline V gene has CDR1 MRHNA and CDR2 SNTAGT. The CDR3 is 14 residues long. DNA of the CDR3: TGTGCCAGCGGGAGCGGGAGAGGAACAGATACGCAGTATTTT. This encodes CASGSGRGTDTQYF.

The V gene is TRBV7-9, the J gene TRBJ2-3, with D possibly matching TRBD2 (6 bases). The CDR3 length is 17 residues. Germline V gene sequence: CDR1 SEHNR, CDR2 FQNEAQ (reference sequence). The V and J ends lost 5 bases and 5 bases respectively, with 23 bases between them. Written as DNA, the CDR3 is TGTGCCAGCAGCGAGAAGCCGGGAGCCTTTTCCCGAGATACGCAGTATTTT. Translated, it gives CASSEKPGAFSRDTQYF.